The 16 T cell receptor beta chains below were found in one sample sequenced in a study of response to subunit inactivated influenza vaccine listed by TCRdb under 2018. Receptor libraries were prepared by RT-PCR. Instrument used: Illumina HiSeq 2500. TCRdb applied fastp at Q25 and MiXCR to the public reads, then kept only in-frame beta chains. For every CDR3 protein sequence, its rows merge into one entry that carries the most common genes and DNA. The sample records around 580,000 distinct CDR3 sequences, 12% to 15% of which are singletons. The ten most abundant clones make up over 8.5% of the sample. This material consisted of PBMCs from blood, taken about 12 days after vaccination. Receptors originate from a man over 45 who received an inactivated influenza vaccine. Donor details come from another sample of the same person, matched by shared clones.

Worth noting for this clonotype: A much larger clone differs by one base, so this may be a read error. The chain couples TRBV12-3 or TRBV12-4 to TRBJ2-7; 8 bases are a match to TRBD2. V lost 5 bases and J lost 4; bases outside the gene matches: 10. The CDR3 is 15 amino acids. The chain's CDR3 is CASSPRLARAYEQYF. CDR3 DNA sequence: TGTGCCAGCAGTCCCCGACTAGCGAGAGCTTACGAGCAGTACTTC.

The V and J genes are TRBV20-1 and TRBJ1-5, with D hard to call. Germline V gene data show CDR1 as DFQATT and CDR2 as SNEGSKA (reference sequence). V dropped 5 bases and J dropped 4 bases, with 9 bases sitting between them. This CDR3 has 12 residues. CDR3 in amino acids: CSAGAGNQPQHF. The CDR3 nucleotides are TGCAGTGCTGGAGCAGGTAATCAGCCCCAGCATTTT.

The chain is built from TRBV12-3 or TRBV12-4 and TRBJ2-3; 9 bases match TRBD2. V shed 7 bases, J shed 2 bases, and the junction held 4 bases outside the gene matches. The CDR3 covers 14 residues. Here the CDR3 DNA reads TGTGCCAGCAAAGTAGCGGGGGACACAGATACGCAGTATTTT. This translates into CASKVAGDTDTQYF.

This clonotype was detected many times. The chain employs TRBV29-1 and TRBJ1-1; tentatively, D is TRBD1 (6 bases). The CDR3 runs to 16 residues. Germline V gene sequence: CDR1 SQVTM, CDR2 ANQGSEA. With 4 bases removed from V and 5 bases from J, the gap between germline ends came to 23 bases. CDR3 in amino acids: CSVVGGVGGDRTEAFF. In nucleotides, the CDR3 is TGCAGCGTTGTCGGTGGGGTAGGGGGGGATCGGACTGAAGCTTTCTTT. Drawing the rest from reference TRBV29-1 and TRBJ1-1, the complete variable domain is SAVISQKPSRDICQRGTSLTIQCQVDSQVTMMFWYRQQPGQSLTLIATANQGSEATYESGFVIDKFPISRPNLTFSTLTVSNMSPEDSSIYLCSVVGGVGGDRTEAFFGQGTRLTVV.

This clonotype came up a few times. The V and J genes are TRBV7-2 and TRBJ2-5; 12 bases agree with TRBD2. The CDR3 spans 17 residues. Per the germline V gene, CDR1 is SGHTA and CDR2 is FQGNSA. With 4 bases clipped from V and 1 base from J, the junction kept 7 bases outside the gene matches. This chain's CDR3 is CASSWGLAGLIQETQYF. The DNA of the CDR3 is TGTGCCAGCAGCTGGGGACTAGCGGGTCTAATCCAAGAGACCCAGTACTTC.

The V gene is TRBV15, the J gene TRBJ2-1; D gene ambiguous. The CDR3 runs 22 residues. The ends were cut back, 0 bases at V and 0 bases at J, with 27 bases in the middle. Germline CDR1 LNHNV, CDR2 YYDKDF (reference sequence). This CDR3 reads CATSRESRRTGLYYISYNEQFF. The CDR3 DNA reads as TGTGCCACCAGCAGAGAGAGTCGTAGGACGGGTCTTTACTACATCTCCTACAATGAGCAGTTCTTC.

The CDR3 loop reads CSAYEGANQPQHF. CDR3 in DNA: TGCAGTGCCTATGAGGGAGCTAATCAGCCCCAGCATTTT. The chain employs TRBV20-1 and TRBJ1-5; D is undetermined. V was cut by 6 bases and J by 4 bases, with 13 bases left in between. CDR3 length equals 13 residues. CDR1 is DFQATT, CDR2 SNEGSKA, per germline (reference sequence).

This clonotype was seen a handful of times. This chain uses TRBV20-1 with TRBJ2-7, with TRBD1 identical over 10 bases. V lost 4 bases and J lost 7; bases outside the gene matches: 10. The CDR3 contains 14 residues. Germline V gene lookup returns CDR1 DFQATT and CDR2 SNEGSKA (reference sequence). In nucleotides, the CDR3 is TGCAGTGCTAACCGGGACAGGGGCGCTCGGGAGCAGTACTTC. Translation gives CSANRDRGAREQYF.

The sample holds a few counts of this clonotype. The gene calls are TRBV7-9 and TRBJ2-7; possibly TRBD1 for D (5 bases). This CDR3 contains 16 residues. Trimming took off 5 bases at V and 2 bases at J, with 19 bases between the two ends. The germline V gene encodes CDR1 SEHNR and CDR2 FQNEAQ (reference sequence). DNA of the CDR3: TGTGCCAGCAGCCCCTCCTCGACAGTAAACACCTACGAGCAGTACTTC. As protein: CASSPSSTVNTYEQYF.

This clonotype was picked up many times. This sequence joins TRBV5-5 and TRBJ1-1, with D possibly TRBD1 on 6 matching bases. Germline V gene sequence: CDR1 SGHKS, CDR2 YYEKEE (reference sequence). The CDR3 loop spans 13 amino acids. V dropped 5 bases and J dropped 4 bases, with 12 bases sitting between them. The CDR3 spells CASRQGPGTEAFF. CDR3 coding DNA: TGTGCCAGCAGACAGGGCCCGGGCACTGAAGCTTTCTTT.

The chain is built from TRBV27 and TRBJ2-1; 9 bases map to TRBD2. The CDR3 runs to 16 residues. With V trimmed by 3 bases and J by 1 base, 4 bases remained unmatched. CDR1 is MNHEY and CDR2 is SMNVEV in the germline V gene (reference sequence). DNA of the CDR3: TGTGCCAGCAGTTTCGTAGCGGGGGAATCCTACAATGAGCAGTTCTTC. Its translation is CASSFVAGESYNEQFF.

The genes are TRBV20-1 and TRBJ1-2, with D possibly being TRBD1 (6 bases). In germline, CDR1 is DFQATT, CDR2 SNEGSKA (reference sequence). V was shortened by 3 bases and J by 8 bases, with 19 bases between the two germline ends. This CDR3 contains 14 residues. CDR3 sequence reads: CSASPLTGFGGYTF. In DNA form, the CDR3 reads TGCAGTGCTAGCCCCCTTACAGGGTTCGGGGGCTACACCTTC.

In this sample, this clonotype turned up a few times. The genes are TRBV27 and TRBJ2-3, with 10 bases aligning to TRBD2. Germline assignment: CDR1 MNHEY and CDR2 SMNVEV (reference sequence). The junction had 5 bases not matched to a gene; V was cut back by 2 bases and J by 3 bases. The CDR3 runs to 16 residues. The DNA of the CDR3 is TGTGCCAGCAGTTTACTAGCGGGAGATCAAACAGATACGCAGTATTTT. Translated: CASSLLAGDQTDTQYF.

The gene calls are TRBV7-8 and TRBJ2-3, with D possibly matching TRBD2 (6 bases). V shed 4 bases and J shed 1 base, with 15 bases lying between them. The CDR3 has 16 residues. The germline V gene encodes CDR1 SGHVS and CDR2 FQNEAQ. CDR3 amino acids: CASSYELAWGTDTQYF. The CDR3 DNA follows: TGTGCCAGCAGCTACGAACTAGCCTGGGGCACAGATACGCAGTATTTT.

This clonotype was observed a few times. The chain combines TRBV4-2 with TRBJ2-5; a weak D match, TRBD1 (6 bases). This CDR3 is 15 amino acids long. Germline V lookup: CDR1 LGHNA, CDR2 YNFKEQ. The germline V and J ends were trimmed by 4 bases and 1 base, with 13 bases remaining between them. CDR3 sequence: CASSRASGAQETQYF. CDR3 sequence (DNA): TGTGCCAGCAGCCGGGCGTCAGGGGCCCAAGAGACCCAGTACTTC.

This clonotype appeared many times. V is TRBV7-9 and J is TRBJ1-2; D ambiguous. This CDR3 comprises 12 residues. Per germline, CDR1 SEHNR and CDR2 FQNEAQ (reference sequence). Trimming took off 0 bases at V and 14 bases at J, with 13 bases between the two ends. The CDR3 spells CASSLANWIWTF. The CDR3, as DNA: TGTGCCAGCAGCTTAGCTAATTGGATCTGGACCTTC.